Below, 21 T cell receptor beta chains from the same sample are listed, as sequenced in a study of blood T cell repertoires in COVID-19. Sequencing used immunoSEQ multiplex PCR; TCRdb keeps in-frame clones, though not all of them. This sample has roughly 140,000 clones, with around 81% found just once. Material: peripheral blood. These receptors were obtained from a woman aged 40 to 55 with active or convalescent COVID-19.

This clone has a single count. This chain uses TRBV5-5 with TRBJ1-1; perhaps TRBD1 as D (6 bases). Germline V gene data show CDR1 as SGHKS and CDR2 as YYEKEE (reference sequence). The CDR3 is 14 residues long. The germline V and J ends were trimmed by 2 bases and 8 bases, with 16 bases remaining between them. CDR3 region: CASSFLDSFLEAFF. The CDR3 DNA is TGTGCCAGCAGCTTTTTGGACAGTTTTCTAGAAGCTTTCTTT. The whole variable domain, filled in from reference TRBV5-5 and TRBJ1-1, reads DAGVTQSPTHLIKTRGQQVTLRCSPISGHKSVSWYQQVLGQGPQFIFQYYEKEERGRGNFPDRFSARQFPNYSSELNVNALLLGDSALYLCASSFLDSFLEAFFGQGTRLTVV.

The chain uses TRBV14 and TRBJ1-2; 9 bases agree with TRBD1. Germline CDR1 is SGHDN and CDR2 is FVKESK. J lost 4 bases, V lost 5 bases, and 8 bases had no gene match. The CDR3 is 15 amino acids. CDR3 nucleotide sequence: TGTGCCAGCAGCGAACAGGGGGCAGTGGGCTATGGCTACACCTTC. Protein product: CASSEQGAVGYGYTF.

The chain carries TRBV5-4 and TRBJ2-1, with TRBD1 identical over 7 bases. The length of the CDR3 is 15 residues. V dropped 3 bases and J dropped 1; count of bases not matched to a gene: 4. Germline V gene sequence: CDR1 SGHNT, CDR2 YYREEE (reference sequence). The CDR3 loop is CASSSTGLSYNEQFF. The CDR3 bases are TGTGCCAGCAGCTCGACAGGGTTATCCTACAATGAGCAGTTCTTC.

V is TRBV7-2 and J is TRBJ1-1; D is ambiguous. The CDR3 loop spans 15 amino acids. V was trimmed by 5 bases and J by 1 base, leaving 14 bases between them. CDR1 and CDR2 (germline): SGHTA, FQGNSA. The CDR3 DNA reads as TGTGCCAGCAGCCCTAATGGAGTTCGGAACACTGAAGCTTTCTTT. It is translated as CASSPNGVRNTEAFF.

The chain employs TRBV6-5 and TRBJ1-1, with 7 bases identical to TRBD1. This CDR3 is 15 amino acids long. The germline V gene has CDR1 MNHEY and CDR2 SVGAGI. With 2 bases clipped from V and 1 base from J, the junction kept 4 bases outside the gene matches. For the CDR3, the DNA is TGTGCCAGCAGTTACCCGAGACAGGGGAACACTGAAGCTTTCTTT. Translating gives CASSYPRQGNTEAFF.

This chain joins TRBV9 and TRBJ1-2; TRBD1 matches at 7 bases. V shed 1 base and J 3 bases; nucleotides not matched to a gene: 12. The CDR3 length is 17 residues. Germline V lookup: CDR1 SGDLS, CDR2 YYNGEE. The DNA of the CDR3 is TGTGCCAGCAGCGTAAGGATGGACGACAGGGCTCACTATGGCTACACCTTC. This sequence encodes CASSVRMDDRAHYGYTF.

The chain is built from TRBV6-5 and TRBJ2-7; D is ambiguous. The V end lost 8 bases, the J end lost 2 bases, and 13 bases lay between the germline ends. This CDR3 comprises 13 residues. The germline V gene has CDR1 MNHEY and CDR2 SVGAGI. The CDR3: CASHPSVAYEQYF. CDR3 sequence (DNA): TGTGCCAGCCATCCCTCCGTAGCCTACGAGCAGTACTTC.

This clone was counted between two and nine times. The CDR3 reads CASNGAGNGPLYGYTF. The CDR3 region has the DNA TGTGCCAGCAACGGCGCAGGGAATGGCCCTCTCTATGGCTACACCTTC. The V and J genes are TRBV25-1 and TRBJ1-2, with D possibly TRBD1 on 5 matching bases. Trimming shortened V by 7 bases and J by 4 bases, and 22 bases separated the two germline ends. The CDR3 has 16 amino acids. CDR1 and CDR2 from the germline V gene are MGHDK and SYGVNS.

The chain links TRBV9 to TRBJ2-2; the match to TRBD2 covers 9 bases. CDR3 length equals 15 residues. After removal of 0 bases from V and 6 bases from J, the junction contained 3 bases not matched to a gene. Germline-derived CDR1 and CDR2 are SGDLS and YYNGEE. In DNA form, the CDR3 reads TGTGCCAGCAGCGTAGGGGTAGCGGGAGCCGGGGAGCTGTTTTTT. It specifies CASSVGVAGAGELFF.

The gene calls are TRBV18 and TRBJ2-7, with 12 bases identical to TRBD2. The length of the CDR3 is 16 residues. The germline CDR1 and CDR2 sequences are KGHSH and LQKENI. Trimming cost V 6 bases and J 2 bases; bases outside gene matches: 8. This CDR3 reads CASSGGGLAGTYEQYF. For the CDR3, the DNA is TGTGCCAGCTCGGGGGGAGGACTAGCGGGAACCTACGAGCAGTACTTC. The whole variable domain, remainder taken from reference TRBV18 and TRBJ2-7, is NAGVMQNPRHLVRRRGQEARLRCSPMKGHSHVYWYRQLPEEGLKFMVYLQKENIIDESGMPKERFSAEFPKEGPSILRIQQVVRGDSAAYFCASSGGGLAGTYEQYFGPGTRLTVT.

The chain uses TRBV6-1 and TRBJ1-2, with TRBD1 identical over 7 bases. Per germline, CDR1 MNHNS and CDR2 SASEGT. The J segment lost 8 bases and the V segment lost 1 base, leaving 4 bases of the junction unmatched. CDR3 size: 13 residues. DNA for the CDR3: TGTGCCAGCAGTGAAGGGCAGGGGGGAGGCTACACCTTC. Translation gives CASSEGQGGGYTF.

This chain uses TRBV27 with TRBJ1-2; TRBD1 agrees at 8 bases. The J segment lost 5 bases and the V segment lost 5 bases, leaving 13 bases of the junction unmatched. In germline, CDR1 is MNHEY, CDR2 SMNVEV (reference sequence). This CDR3 contains 16 residues. The chain's CDR3 is CASSPYSTGVGYGYTF. CDR3 nucleotides: TGTGCCAGCAGTCCTTACTCGACAGGGGTAGGATATGGCTACACCTTC.

The chain carries TRBV30 and TRBJ2-5; TRBD1 aligns across 7 bases. Germline V gene data show CDR1 as GTSNPN and CDR2 as SVGIG (reference sequence). V gave up 5 bases and J gave up 3 bases; unmatched junction bases: 9. The CDR3 runs 14 residues. CDR3 DNA sequence: TGTGCCTGGGATTATGACAGGGCAGAAGAGACCCAGTACTTC. Translating gives CAWDYDRAEETQYF.

This chain uses TRBV6-1 with TRBJ1-3; 7 bases are shared with TRBD1. CDR3 length equals 14 residues. Trimming cost V 8 bases and J 4 bases; bases outside gene matches: 8. Germline V gives CDR1 MNHNS, CDR2 SASEGT. The CDR3 DNA sequence: TGTGCCAGCCTCCGGCCAGGGGGGGGAAACACCATATATTTT. Protein product: CASLRPGGGNTIYF.

This clone was seen a single time. V usage is TRBV28 and J usage is TRBJ1-6; a weak D match, TRBD1 (5 bases). Per the germline V gene, CDR1 is MDHEN and CDR2 is SYDVKM. The CDR3 is made up of 13 amino acids. V was trimmed by 3 bases and J by 14 bases, leaving 14 bases between them. DNA of the CDR3: TGTGCCAGCAGTTTGGGCACAGGTCGAACCCTCCACTTT. Translating it yields CASSLGTGRTLHF.

The chain combines TRBV7-2 with TRBJ2-5; a possible D gene is TRBD1 (5 bases). This CDR3 region has 14 residues. The germline CDR1 and CDR2 sequences are SGHTA and FQGNSA. V was trimmed by 5 bases and J by 5 bases, leaving 15 bases between them. Written as DNA, the CDR3 is TGTGCCAGCAGCGGCTACGGGCCAGGGGAGACCCAGTACTTC. It is translated as CASSGYGPGETQYF.

V usage is TRBV9 and J usage is TRBJ1-5; 7 nucleotides match TRBD1. Per the germline V gene, CDR1 is SGDLS and CDR2 is YYNGEE. J gave up 2 bases and V 4 bases, and 6 bases lay outside the gene matches. The CDR3 is 15 amino acids. The CDR3 DNA follows: TGTGCCAGCAGCCCAGGACAGGCTCGCAATCAGCCCCAGCATTTT. This encodes CASSPGQARNQPQHF.

V usage is TRBV5-1 and J usage is TRBJ1-1, with 7 bases lining up with TRBD1. CDR1 and CDR2 (germline): SGHRS, YFSETQ. Trimming cost V 0 bases and J 0 bases; bases outside gene matches: 8. The CDR3 spans 17 residues. CDR3 bases: TGCGCCAGCAGCTTGGGGCTGGACAGGATGATGAACACTGAAGCTTTCTTT. Its protein is CASSLGLDRMMNTEAFF.

The V and J genes are TRBV3-1 (or the pseudogene TRBV3-2) and TRBJ1-1; D gene uncertain. CDR1 LGHDT and CDR2 YNNKEL come from the germline V gene (reference sequence). This CDR3 contains 13 residues. Trimming shortened V by 4 bases and J by 3 bases, and 9 bases separated the two germline ends. The chain's CDR3 is CASSRLEDTEAFF. Here the CDR3 DNA reads TGTGCCAGCAGCCGACTGGAGGACACTGAAGCTTTCTTT.

The chain uses TRBV7-9 and TRBJ2-7, with 10 bases lining up with TRBD1. CDR3 length equals 14 residues. V dropped 5 bases and J dropped 5; count of bases not matched to a gene: 6. The germline gives CDR1 SEHNR, CDR2 FQNEAQ (reference sequence). The CDR3 is CASSPGTGANEQYF. The DNA of the CDR3 is TGTGCCAGCAGCCCGGGGACAGGGGCCAACGAGCAGTACTTC.

The chain recombines TRBV5-1 with TRBJ1-1; D remains unclear. From germline, CDR1 is SGHRS and CDR2 YFSETQ. The length of the CDR3 is 12 residues. Trimming shortened V by 4 bases and J by 11 bases, and 15 bases separated the two germline ends. CDR3 loop: CASSPTGSGAFF. The CDR3 region has the DNA TGCGCCAGCAGCCCGACGGGGTCGGGTGCTTTCTTT.